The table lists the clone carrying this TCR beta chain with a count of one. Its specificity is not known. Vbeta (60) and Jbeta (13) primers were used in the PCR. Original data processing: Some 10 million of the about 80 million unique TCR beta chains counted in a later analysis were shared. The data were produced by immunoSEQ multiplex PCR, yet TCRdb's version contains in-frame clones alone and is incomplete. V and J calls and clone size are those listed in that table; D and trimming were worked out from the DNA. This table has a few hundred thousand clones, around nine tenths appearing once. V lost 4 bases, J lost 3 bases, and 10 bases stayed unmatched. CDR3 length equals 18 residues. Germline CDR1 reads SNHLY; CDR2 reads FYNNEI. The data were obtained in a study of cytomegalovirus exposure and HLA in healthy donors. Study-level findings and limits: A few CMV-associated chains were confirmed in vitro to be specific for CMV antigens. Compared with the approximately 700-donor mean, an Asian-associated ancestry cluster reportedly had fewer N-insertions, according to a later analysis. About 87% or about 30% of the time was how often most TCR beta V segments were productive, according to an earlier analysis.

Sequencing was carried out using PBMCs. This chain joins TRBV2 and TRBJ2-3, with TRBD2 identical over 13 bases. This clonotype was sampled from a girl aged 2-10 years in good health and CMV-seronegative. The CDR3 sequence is CASSARRLAGGQTDTQYF. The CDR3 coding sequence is TGTGCCAGCAGTGCCCGGAGACTAGCGGGAGGTCAGACAGATACGCAGTATTTT.